This T cell receptor beta chain was retrieved from a study of shared clonotypes between healthy human individuals. General study points: Clonotypes that were shared across a handful of donors made up around 5% of naive CD4 clonotypes. It was anticipated that sequencing depth would influence how many clonotypes donors shared.

CD45RO-negative, CCR7-selected cells formed the naive CD8 fraction, which excluded terminally differentiated effector memory CD45RA+ cells. To note about this clone: Its antigen is unidentified.

The protocol was immunoSEQ multiplex PCR, while the TCRdb copy is restricted to in-frame clones and leaves out a portion. This table holds under 2,000,000 clones, just under 95% found once. Looked up from germline, CDR1 is LNHDA and CDR2 is SQIVND (reference sequence). CDR3 size: 13 residues. V was clipped by 10 bases and J by 5 bases, with 17 bases between them. Sequences were obtained from naive CD8+ T cells sorted from blood. The chain carries TRBV19 and TRBJ1-1; D unclear. The TCR comes from a man aged 18 to 29 in good health. This chain's CDR3 is CATAGNMRTEAFF. CDR3 sequence (DNA): TGTGCCACCGCGGGAAATATGAGGACTGAAGCTTTCTTT.